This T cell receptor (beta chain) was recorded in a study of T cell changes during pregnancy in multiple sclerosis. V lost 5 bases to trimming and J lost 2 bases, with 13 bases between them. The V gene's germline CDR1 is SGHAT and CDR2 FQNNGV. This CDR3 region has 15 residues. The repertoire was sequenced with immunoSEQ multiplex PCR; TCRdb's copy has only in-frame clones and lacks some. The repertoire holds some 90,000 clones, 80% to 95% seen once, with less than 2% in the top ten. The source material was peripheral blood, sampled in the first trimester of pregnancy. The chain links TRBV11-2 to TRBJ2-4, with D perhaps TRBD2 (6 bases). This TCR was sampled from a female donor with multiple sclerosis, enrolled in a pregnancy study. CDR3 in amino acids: CASSPSSGSKNIQYF. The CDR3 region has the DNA TGTGCCAGCAGCCCATCCAGCGGGTCCAAAAACATTCAGTACTTC.